This T cell receptor (beta chain) stems from a study of blood T cells in healthy people across ages. Study conclusions and caveats: It was not possible, with unsorted PBMCs, to conclusively compare naive and antigen-experienced cells.

Trimming stripped 4 bases from V and 7 bases from J, with 16 bases between. CDR1 is MNHEY and CDR2 is SVGAGI in the germline V gene. CDR3 length equals 15 residues. Note on this clonotype: No antigen is known for it.

The second PCR ran about 6 to 12 cycles with a sample-barcoded 5' primer and J-beta primers. Via MiXCR, TCRdb re-called the 5' RACE reads, giving one row per CDR3 protein. The sample holds about 800,000 distinct CDR3 sequences, 20% to 25% seen once. This sample also belongs to another study, concerning T cells of mothers and their children.

Sample: blood. The chain links TRBV6-5 to TRBJ1-4; D not resolved. The clonotype was recovered from a boy younger than 18 in good health. The CDR3 nucleotides are TGTGCCAGCAGTTCCCGCGGGTTTTTAGGTGAAAAACTGTTTTTT. This sequence encodes CASSSRGFLGEKLFF.